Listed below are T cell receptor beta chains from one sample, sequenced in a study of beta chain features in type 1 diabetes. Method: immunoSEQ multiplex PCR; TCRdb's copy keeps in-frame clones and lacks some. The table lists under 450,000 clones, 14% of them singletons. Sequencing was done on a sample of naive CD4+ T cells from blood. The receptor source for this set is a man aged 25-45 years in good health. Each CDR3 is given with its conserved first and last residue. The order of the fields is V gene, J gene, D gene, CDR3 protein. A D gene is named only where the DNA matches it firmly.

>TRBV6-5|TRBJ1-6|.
CASNRGQINSPLHF
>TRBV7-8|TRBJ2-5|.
CASSLARYQETQYF
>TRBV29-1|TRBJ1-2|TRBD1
CSVLQGNGYTF
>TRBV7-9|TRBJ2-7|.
CASSLYGPPTGEQYF
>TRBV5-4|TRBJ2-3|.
CASSPGGPTDTQYF
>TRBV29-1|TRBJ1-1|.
CSVEGATANTEAFF
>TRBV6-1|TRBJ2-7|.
CASSTASFYEQYF
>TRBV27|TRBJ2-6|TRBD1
CASSFGTGMPGANVLTF
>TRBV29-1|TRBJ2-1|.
CSVVGAKDLREQFF
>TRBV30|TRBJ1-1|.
CAWSVRITHTEAFF
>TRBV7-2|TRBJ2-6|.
CASSLGGAANVLTF
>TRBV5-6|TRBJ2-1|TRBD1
CASRRRDRVGEQFF
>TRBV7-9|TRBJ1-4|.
CASSLSLNEKLFF
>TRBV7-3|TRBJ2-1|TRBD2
CASSLTLAGGDEQFF
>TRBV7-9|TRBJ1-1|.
CASSSTGSEAFF
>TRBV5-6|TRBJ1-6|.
CASSPGYISPLHF
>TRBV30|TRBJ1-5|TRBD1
CAWSTGVRQPQHF
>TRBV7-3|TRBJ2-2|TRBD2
CASSYPSAGGLGELFF
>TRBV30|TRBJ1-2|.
CAWTPAVAYGYTF
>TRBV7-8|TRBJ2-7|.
CASSLNLEQYF
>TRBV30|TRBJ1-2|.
CAWSPRRGYGYTF
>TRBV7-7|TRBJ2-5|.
CASSLGLGGVETQYF
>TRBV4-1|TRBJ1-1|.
CASSQDYGFTAFF
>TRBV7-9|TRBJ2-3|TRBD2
CASSKAGISDTQYF
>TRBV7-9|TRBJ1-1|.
CASSLARGVNTEAFF
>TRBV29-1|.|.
CSVAHYEQYF